Below, 25 T cell receptor beta chains from the same sample are listed, as sequenced in a study of spatial heterogeneity in lung cancer. Time point: sample taken at primary tumor resection. The study sequenced unsorted whole RNA from tumor, nontumor lung or frozen PBMC. A single record per CDR3 protein comes from TCRdb applying MiXCR to the 5' RACE reads. The sample shows over 90,000 distinct CDR3 sequences, about 9.4% of them seen only once. The source was PBMCs, collected at surgery. These receptors originate from a male donor with early-stage non-small cell lung cancer.

This chain connects TRBV18 to TRBJ2-1; 7 nucleotides align to TRBD1. Germline V gene data show CDR1 as KGHSH and CDR2 as LQKENI. The trim removed 5 bases at V and 3 bases at J, leaving 7 bases unmatched. This CDR3 has 15 residues. The CDR3 here is CASSDPGQHYNEQFF. CDR3 sequence (DNA): TGTGCCAGCTCAGATCCGGGACAGCACTACAATGAGCAGTTCTTC.

A few counts support this clonotype. The chain couples TRBV20-1 to TRBJ2-3, with D maybe TRBD2 (6 bases). The CDR3 runs to 13 residues. With 3 bases removed from V and 6 bases from J, the gap between germline ends came to 13 bases. CDR1 and CDR2 from the germline V gene are DFQATT and SNEGSKA (reference sequence). The CDR3 sequence is CSASGRGGDTQYF. The DNA of the CDR3 is TGCAGTGCTAGCGGGAGAGGAGGGGATACGCAGTATTTT.

This clonotype was picked up many times. V and J are TRBV4-3 and TRBJ2-5, with D perhaps TRBD1 (5 bases). Germline lookup yields CDR1 LGHNA and CDR2 YSLEER. The CDR3 contains 14 residues. Deletions cut 0 bases from V and 3 bases from J, with 8 bases between. Written as DNA, the CDR3 is TGCGCCAGCAGCCAAGAAGGCAGGGAAGAGACCCAGTACTTC. Amino acids: CASSQEGREETQYF.

J is TRBJ2-3 and V is TRBV5-1; 11 bases line up with TRBD2. CDR1 and CDR2 from the germline V gene are SGHRS and YFSETQ. V was pared by 7 bases and J by 2 bases, with 6 bases of the junction left unmatched. The length of the CDR3 is 15 residues. The CDR3 is CASGRLAGNTDTQYF. CDR3 nucleotide sequence: TGCGCCAGCGGGCGACTAGCGGGAAACACAGATACGCAGTATTTT.

This clonotype was detected only a few times. The V gene is TRBV20-1, the J gene TRBJ1-4, with D unclear. The CDR3 runs to 12 residues. V gave up 6 bases and J gave up 5 bases, with 10 bases separating them. From germline, CDR1 is DFQATT and CDR2 SNEGSKA (reference sequence). CDR3 loop: CSAVGGNEKLFF. DNA for the CDR3: TGCAGTGCGGTGGGTGGAAATGAAAAACTGTTTTTT.

The CDR3 reads CASSPMMLAGGETQYF. CDR3 coding DNA: TGCGCCAGCAGCCCTATGATGTTAGCGGGAGGAGAGACCCAGTACTTC. The chain is built from TRBV5-1 and TRBJ2-5; 10 nucleotides align to TRBD2. After removal of 4 bases from V and 4 bases from J, the junction contained 10 bases not matched to a gene. The CDR3 extends over 16 amino acids. Germline CDR1 SGHRS, CDR2 YFSETQ. Based on the CDR3 plus reference TRBV5-1 and TRBJ2-5, the full variable domain is KAGVTQTPRYLIKTRGQQVTLSCSPISGHRSVSWYQQTPGQGLQFLFEYFSETQRNKGNFPGRFSGRQFSNSRSEMNVSTLELGDSALYLCASSPMMLAGGETQYFGPGTRLLVL.

In its sample, this clonotype was seen many times. The CDR3 spells CASSPKETGQFANTGELFF. CDR3 bases: TGCGCCAGCAGCCCCAAAGAGACAGGGCAGTTCGCGAACACCGGGGAGCTGTTTTTT. The V and J genes are TRBV4-1 and TRBJ2-2; 7 bases map to TRBD1. The CDR3 has 19 amino acids. In germline, CDR1 is MGHRA, CDR2 YSYEKL. The J segment lost 0 bases and the V segment lost 4 bases, leaving 14 bases of the junction unmatched.

At least ten counts were recorded for this clonotype. J is TRBJ2-1 and V is TRBV18; 9 bases align to TRBD2. The CDR3 is made up of 14 amino acids. J lost 7 bases, V lost 4 bases, and 5 bases had no gene match. Germline loops: CDR1 KGHSH, CDR2 LQKENI. The chain's CDR3 is CASSQVAGDNEQFF. For the CDR3, the DNA is TGTGCCAGCTCACAGGTAGCGGGAGATAATGAGCAGTTCTTC.

This clonotype was recorded at least ten times. This chain joins TRBV10-2 and TRBJ2-7; no definite D call. Trimming removed 2 bases from V and 0 bases from J, with 8 bases in between. Germline lookup yields CDR1 WSHSY and CDR2 SAAADI. There are 14 residues in the CDR3. CDR3: CASSEPGNSYEQYF. The CDR3 region has the DNA TGCGCCAGCAGTGAGCCGGGTAACTCCTACGAGCAGTACTTC.

This chain connects TRBV7-2 to TRBJ2-3; 7 nucleotides agree with TRBD2. After removal of 5 bases from V and 2 bases from J, the junction contained 7 bases not matched to a gene. The length of the CDR3 is 15 residues. CDR1 SGHTA and CDR2 FQGNSA come from the germline V gene. The CDR3 region is CASSPVSGATDTQYF. The CDR3, as DNA: TGTGCCAGCAGCCCCGTGAGCGGGGCCACAGATACGCAGTATTTT. Looking up the rest from reference TRBV7-2 and TRBJ2-3 gives the full variable domain: GAGVSQSPSNKVTEKGKDVELRCDPISGHTALYWYRQSLGQGLEFLIYFQGNSAPDKSGLPSDRFSAERTGGSVSTLTIQRTQQEDSAVYLCASSPVSGATDTQYFGPGTRLTVL.

This clonotype came up a few times. The chain uses TRBV5-1 and TRBJ2-7; TRBD2 agrees at 7 bases. Germline V CDR1 and CDR2: SGHRS, YFSETQ. The V segment lost 0 bases and the J segment 3 bases; nucleotides outside the gene matches: 6. The CDR3 has 15 amino acids. The CDR3 region is CASSLDWRGFYEQYF. The CDR3 DNA sequence: TGCGCCAGCAGCTTGGATTGGCGGGGGTTCTACGAGCAGTACTTC.

This clonotype is classed as medium-sized. The J gene is TRBJ2-5, the V gene TRBV13, with 12 bases that match TRBD1. Germline CDR1 reads PRHDT; CDR2 reads FYEKMQ (reference sequence). The CDR3 covers 16 residues. The V gene end was trimmed by 3 bases and the J gene end by 1 base; junction bases not matched to a gene: 3. The CDR3 protein is CASSFRDRGLQETQYF. The CDR3 DNA is TGTGCCAGCAGCTTCCGGGACAGGGGGCTCCAAGAGACCCAGTACTTC.

This clonotype was seen at least ten times. This rearrangement joins TRBV6-2 or TRBV6-3 to TRBJ2-3; 9 bases map to TRBD2. After removal of 5 bases from V and 9 bases from J, the junction contained 3 bases not matched to a gene. The CDR3 consists of 12 residues. Germline CDR1 and CDR2: MNHEY and SVGEGT. The CDR3 DNA reads as TGTGCCAGCAGTCCAACTAGCGGGACGCAGTATTTT. Protein product: CASSPTSGTQYF.

This clonotype was detected only a few times. The chain joins TRBV15 to TRBJ2-7, with D uncertain. The CDR3 is 14 residues long. The V and J ends lost 1 base and 5 bases respectively, with 12 bases between them. Germline CDR1 LNHNV, CDR2 YYDKDF (reference sequence). The chain's CDR3 is CATSRATPPNEQYF. In DNA, the CDR3 is TGTGCCACCAGCAGAGCGACGCCCCCCAACGAGCAGTACTTC.

Points on this clonotype: At one of its ends the junction is not consistent with the germline gene, which may arise from a read error. The chain uses TRBV28 and TRBJ2-7; TRBD1 matches at 9 bases. CDR3 length: 12 amino acids. CDR1 is MDHEN and CDR2 is SYDVKM in the germline V gene. The CDR3 loop reads CAGSSTGGRQYF. The CDR3 DNA sequence: TGTGCCGGCAGTTCTACAGGGGGCAGGCAGTACTTC.

In its sample, this clonotype was seen a few times. The rearrangement joins TRBV5-1 to TRBJ2-7; TRBD2 matches at 10 bases. V dropped 0 bases and J dropped 4; count of bases not matched to a gene: 1. Per the germline V gene, CDR1 is SGHRS and CDR2 is YFSETQ. The CDR3 has 14 amino acids. The CDR3 loop reads CASSLASGGYEQYF. The DNA for the CDR3 is TGCGCCAGCAGCTTGGCTAGCGGGGGTTACGAGCAGTACTTC. The full variable domain, rest sourced from reference TRBV5-1 and TRBJ2-7, is KAGVTQTPRYLIKTRGQQVTLSCSPISGHRSVSWYQQTPGQGLQFLFEYFSETQRNKGNFPGRFSGRQFSNSRSEMNVSTLELGDSALYLCASSLASGGYEQYFGPGTRLTVT.

This sequence joins TRBV11-2 and TRBJ2-7; 10 bases are shared with TRBD1. J lost 0 bases, V lost 2 bases, and 4 bases had no gene match. CDR3 length: 16 amino acids. CDR1 SGHAT and CDR2 FQNNGV come from the germline V gene. CDR3 nucleotides: TGTGCCAGCAGCTTATTCCGGGACAGGGGCTCCTACGAGCAGTACTTC. It encodes CASSLFRDRGSYEQYF.

The chain is built from TRBV20-1 and TRBJ2-5; D is ambiguous. Germline CDR1 is DFQATT and CDR2 is SNEGSKA (reference sequence). V was shortened by 2 bases and J by 9 bases, with 16 bases between the two germline ends. The CDR3 spans 13 residues. CDR3 DNA sequence: TGCAGTGCTAGACGACCCGAAATTCGGGCCCAGTACTTC. Amino acid sequence: CSARRPEIRAQYF.

This clonotype appeared a few times. This chain joins TRBV29-1 and TRBJ2-2, with 8 bases that match TRBD1. V shed 4 bases and J 6 bases; nucleotides not matched to a gene: 7. Germline loops: CDR1 SQVTM, CDR2 ANQGSEA. The CDR3 sequence is 14 residues long. The CDR3 DNA reads TGCAGCGTTGCGAGGGACAGGCGGGCCGGGGAGCTGTTTTTT. Protein sequence: CSVARDRRAGELFF.

This clonotype was detected many times. The chain is built from TRBV6-6 and TRBJ1-1; unclear D gene. CDR1 is MNHNY, CDR2 SVGAGI, per germline (reference sequence). The CDR3 is made up of 11 amino acids. V lost 2 bases and J 7 bases, leaving 5 bases between the germline ends. In nucleotides, the CDR3 is TGTGCCAGCAGTTACAAGGGTGAAGCTTTCTTT. It translates to CASSYKGEAFF.

The chain joins TRBV9 to TRBJ2-2; D remains ambiguous. Germline CDR1 reads SGDLS; CDR2 reads YYNGEE. Trimming cost V 3 bases and J 2 bases, with 20 bases left between them. The CDR3 is made up of 18 amino acids. The CDR3 loop reads CASSAPLGRGINTGELFF. DNA of the CDR3: TGTGCCAGCAGCGCCCCCCTTGGGCGCGGTATTAACACCGGGGAGCTGTTTTTT.

This sequence joins TRBV10-3 and TRBJ2-7; 11 bases align to TRBD2. The germline gives CDR1 ENHRY, CDR2 SYGVKD. The CDR3 consists of 15 residues. After removal of 3 bases from V and 5 bases from J, the junction contained 6 bases not matched to a gene. CDR3 protein: CAISDPSGGRNEQYF. As DNA, the CDR3 is TGTGCCATCAGTGATCCTAGCGGGGGGAGAAACGAGCAGTACTTC.

This chain links TRBV19 with TRBJ1-2; the D gene is possibly TRBD1 (5 bases). This CDR3 has 15 residues. CDR1 is LNHDA and CDR2 is SQIVND in the germline V gene (reference sequence). Trimming pared 4 bases from V and 1 base from J, leaving 13 bases between. Written as DNA, the CDR3 is TGTGCCAGTAGTAACTCCGGGACGTATAACTATGGCTACACCTTC. Translating gives CASSNSGTYNYGYTF.

This clonotype has ten or more counts. The chain is built from TRBV18 and TRBJ1-5; possibly TRBD1 for D (6 bases). The CDR3 is 14 amino acids. Germline assignment: CDR1 KGHSH and CDR2 LQKENI. Trimming shortened V by 4 bases and J by 0 bases, and 7 bases separated the two germline ends. The CDR3 nucleotides are TGTGCCAGCTCACAACAGGGTAGCAATCAGCCCCAGCATTTT. Translated, it gives CASSQQGSNQPQHF.

There are many counts of this clonotype. The chain is built from TRBV10-3 and TRBJ1-6; D not certain. The CDR3 spans 12 residues. Trimming took 6 bases from V and 13 from J, leaving 13 bases between them. CDR1 ENHRY and CDR2 SYGVKD come from the germline V gene. The CDR3 nucleotides are TGTGCCATCAGGACGGATGTAGAGCCCCTCCACTTT. Protein sequence: CAIRTDVEPLHF.